This T cell receptor beta chain derives from a study of T cell repertoires in cytomegalovirus infection. The wider study: Evidence of both CMV infection and a matching HLA type came from public TCR beta signatures.

This clonotype showed up many times. Antigen specificity is unknown. Study findings and constraints: Cumulative public TCR beta family frequency identified carriers of CMV plus the relevant HLA.

This CDR3 spans 12 amino acids. Germline lookup yields CDR1 LNHDA and CDR2 SQIVND (reference sequence). The V end was cut by 6 bases, the J end by 7 bases, with 9 bases between. From the reads, TCRdb called clonotypes with MiXCR, one entry per CDR3 protein. Found here are about 250,000 distinct CDR3 sequences, about 12% of them singletons; the top ten hold 1.6%. This chain joins TRBV19 and TRBJ2-2, with D possibly matching TRBD1 (5 bases). The sequencing sample was made of PBMCs. The clonotype was recovered from a human donor in good health (CMV status not recorded). Some clones in this sample may be carry-over from other donors' samples. The CDR3 DNA reads as TGTGCCAGTAGAATCAGGGACGGGGAGCTGTTTTTT. Encoded protein: CASRIRDGELFF.